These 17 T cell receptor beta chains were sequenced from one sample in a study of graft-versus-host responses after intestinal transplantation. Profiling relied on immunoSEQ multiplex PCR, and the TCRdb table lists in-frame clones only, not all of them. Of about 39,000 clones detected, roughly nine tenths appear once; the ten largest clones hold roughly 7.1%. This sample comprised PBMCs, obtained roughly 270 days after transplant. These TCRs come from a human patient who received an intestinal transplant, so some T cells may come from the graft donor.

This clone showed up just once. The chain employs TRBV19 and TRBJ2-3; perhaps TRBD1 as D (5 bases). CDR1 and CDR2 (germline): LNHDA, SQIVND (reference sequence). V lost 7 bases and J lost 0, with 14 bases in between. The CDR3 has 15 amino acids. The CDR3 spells CASNFRAGSTDTQYF. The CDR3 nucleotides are TGTGCCAGTAACTTCAGGGCAGGGAGCACAGATACGCAGTATTTT.

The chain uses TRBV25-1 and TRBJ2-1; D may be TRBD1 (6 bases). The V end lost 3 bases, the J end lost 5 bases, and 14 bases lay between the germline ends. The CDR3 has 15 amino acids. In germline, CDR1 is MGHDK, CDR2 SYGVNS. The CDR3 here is CASSEWDMVDNEQFF. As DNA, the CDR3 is TGTGCCAGCAGTGAGTGGGACATGGTGGACAATGAGCAGTTCTTC.

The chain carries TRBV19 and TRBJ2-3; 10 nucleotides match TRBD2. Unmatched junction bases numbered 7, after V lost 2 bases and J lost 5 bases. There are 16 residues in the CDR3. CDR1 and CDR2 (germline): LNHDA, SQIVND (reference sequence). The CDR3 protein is CASSIWSGGAVDTQYF. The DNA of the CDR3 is TGTGCCAGTAGTATATGGAGCGGGGGGGCCGTAGATACGCAGTATTTT.

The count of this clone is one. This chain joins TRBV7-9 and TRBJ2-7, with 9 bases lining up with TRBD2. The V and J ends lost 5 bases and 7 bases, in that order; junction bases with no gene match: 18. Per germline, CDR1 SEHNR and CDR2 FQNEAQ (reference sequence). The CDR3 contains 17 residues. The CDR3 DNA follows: TGTGCCAGCAGCCCTCGGCTAGCGGGGACCCCAGTGAGGGAGCAGTACTTC. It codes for CASSPRLAGTPVREQYF.

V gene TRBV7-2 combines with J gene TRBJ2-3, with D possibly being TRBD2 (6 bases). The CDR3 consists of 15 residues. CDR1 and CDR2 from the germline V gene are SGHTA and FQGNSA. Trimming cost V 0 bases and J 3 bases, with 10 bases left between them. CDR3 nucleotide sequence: TGTGCCAGCAGCTTAGCGGGGGGTTGGACAGATACGCAGTATTTT. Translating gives CASSLAGGWTDTQYF.

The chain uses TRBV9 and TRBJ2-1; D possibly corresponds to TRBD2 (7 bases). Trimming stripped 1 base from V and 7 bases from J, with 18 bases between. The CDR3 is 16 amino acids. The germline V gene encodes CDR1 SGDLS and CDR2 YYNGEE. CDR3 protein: CASSVLSGGGGNEQFF. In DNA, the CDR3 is TGTGCCAGCAGCGTACTATCCGGGGGAGGGGGTAATGAGCAGTTCTTC.

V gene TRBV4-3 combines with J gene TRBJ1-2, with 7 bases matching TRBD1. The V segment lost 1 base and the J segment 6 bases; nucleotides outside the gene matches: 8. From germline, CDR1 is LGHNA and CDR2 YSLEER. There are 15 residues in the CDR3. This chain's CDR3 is CASSQGTGYPNGYTF. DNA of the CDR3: TGCGCCAGCAGCCAAGGGACAGGTTACCCGAATGGCTACACCTTC.

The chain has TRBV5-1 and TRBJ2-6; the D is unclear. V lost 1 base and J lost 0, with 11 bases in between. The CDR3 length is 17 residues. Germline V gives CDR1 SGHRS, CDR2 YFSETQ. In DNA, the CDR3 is TGCGCCAGCAGCTTGTACCCGGGCTCCTCTGGGGCCAACGTCCTGACTTTC. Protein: CASSLYPGSSGANVLTF.

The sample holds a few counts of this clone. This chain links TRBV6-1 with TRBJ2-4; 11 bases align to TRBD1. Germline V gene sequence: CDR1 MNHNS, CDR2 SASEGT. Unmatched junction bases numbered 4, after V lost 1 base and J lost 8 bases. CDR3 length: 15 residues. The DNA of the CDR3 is TGTGCCAGCAGTGAAGGGGGACAGGGGGGAGACATTCAGTACTTC. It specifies CASSEGGQGGDIQYF.

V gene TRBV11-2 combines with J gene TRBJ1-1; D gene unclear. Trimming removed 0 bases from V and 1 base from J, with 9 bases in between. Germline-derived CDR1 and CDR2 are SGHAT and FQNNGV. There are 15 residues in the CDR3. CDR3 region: CASSLEARWNTEAFF. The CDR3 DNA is TGTGCCAGCAGCTTAGAGGCCCGGTGGAACACTGAAGCTTTCTTT.

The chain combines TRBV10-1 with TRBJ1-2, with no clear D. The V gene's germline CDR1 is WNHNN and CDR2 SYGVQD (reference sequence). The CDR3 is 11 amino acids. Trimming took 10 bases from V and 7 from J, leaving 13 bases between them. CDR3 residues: CATMGYPGYTF. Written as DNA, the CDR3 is TGCGCCACCATGGGGTATCCTGGCTACACCTTC.

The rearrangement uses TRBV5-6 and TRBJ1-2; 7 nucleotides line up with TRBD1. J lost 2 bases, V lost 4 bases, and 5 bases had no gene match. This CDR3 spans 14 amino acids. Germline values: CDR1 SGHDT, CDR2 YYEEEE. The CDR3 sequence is CASSHRQGNYGYTF. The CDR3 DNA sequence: TGTGCCAGCAGCCACAGACAGGGCAACTATGGCTACACCTTC. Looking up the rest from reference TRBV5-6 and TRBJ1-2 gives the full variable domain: DAGVTQSPTHLIKTRGQQVTLRCSPKSGHDTVSWYQQALGQGPQFIFQYYEEEERQRGNFPDRFSGHQFPNYSSELNVNALLLGDSALYLCASSHRQGNYGYTFGSGTRLTVV.

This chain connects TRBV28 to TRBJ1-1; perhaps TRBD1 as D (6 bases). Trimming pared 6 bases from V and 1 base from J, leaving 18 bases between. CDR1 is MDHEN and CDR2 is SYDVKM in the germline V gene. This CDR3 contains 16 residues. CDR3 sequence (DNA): TGTGCCAGCAGACCACTACAGGACAGACCGAACACTGAAGCTTTCTTT. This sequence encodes CASRPLQDRPNTEAFF. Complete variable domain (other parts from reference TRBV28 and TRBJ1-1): DVKVTQSSRYLVKRTGEKVFLECVQDMDHENMFWYRQDPGLGLRLIYFSYDVKMKEKGDIPEGYSVSREKKERFSLILESASTNQTSMYLCASRPLQDRPNTEAFFGQGTRLTVV.

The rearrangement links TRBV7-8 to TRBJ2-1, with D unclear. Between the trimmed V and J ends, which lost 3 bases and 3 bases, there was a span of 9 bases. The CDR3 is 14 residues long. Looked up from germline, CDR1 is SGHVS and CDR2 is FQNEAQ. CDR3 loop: CASSLNLGYNEQFF. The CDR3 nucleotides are TGTGCCAGCAGCTTGAATCTCGGCTACAATGAGCAGTTCTTC. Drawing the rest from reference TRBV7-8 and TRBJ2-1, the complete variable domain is GAGVSQSPRYKVAKRGQDVALRCDPISGHVSLFWYQQALGQGPEFLTYFQNEAQLDKSGLPSDRFFAERPEGSVSTLKIQRTQQEDSAVYLCASSLNLGYNEQFFGPGTRLTVL.

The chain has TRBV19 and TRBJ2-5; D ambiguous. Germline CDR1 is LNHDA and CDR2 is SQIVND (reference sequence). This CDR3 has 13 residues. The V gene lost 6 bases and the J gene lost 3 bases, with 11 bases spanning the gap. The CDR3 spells CASRTTKEETQYF. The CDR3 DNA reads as TGTGCCAGTAGAACTACAAAAGAAGAGACCCAGTACTTC. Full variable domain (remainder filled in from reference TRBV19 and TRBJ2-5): DGGITQSPKYLFRKEGQNVTLSCEQNLNHDAMYWYRQDPGQGLRLIYYSQIVNDFQKGDIAEGYSVSREKKESFPLTVTSAQKNPTAFYLCASRTTKEETQYFGPGTRLLVL.

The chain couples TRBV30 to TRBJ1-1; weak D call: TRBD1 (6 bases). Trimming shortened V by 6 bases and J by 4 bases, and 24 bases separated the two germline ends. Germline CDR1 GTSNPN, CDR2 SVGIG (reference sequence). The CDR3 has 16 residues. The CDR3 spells CACPLTGVGVSTEAFF. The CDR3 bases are TGTGCCTGTCCTTTGACAGGCGTTGGGGTGAGCACTGAAGCTTTCTTT.

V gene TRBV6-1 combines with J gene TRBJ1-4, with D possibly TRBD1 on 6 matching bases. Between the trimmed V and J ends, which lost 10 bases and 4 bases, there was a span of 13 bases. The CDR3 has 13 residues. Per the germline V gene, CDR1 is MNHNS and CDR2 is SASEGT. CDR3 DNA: TGTGCCATTCTGGACAGCGGTAATGAAAAACTGTTTTTT. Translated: CAILDSGNEKLFF.